By sample fraction, the clone carrying this TCR beta chain is medium-sized. This sample is drawn from a study of T-cell memory formation after mild COVID-19. Study-level information: TCR clusters were mostly donor specific.

This CDR3 spans 16 amino acids. V shed 4 bases and J shed 3 bases, with 17 bases lying between them. In germline, CDR1 is MNHNS, CDR2 SASEGT. Constant-segment-primed 5'RACE gave TCR alpha and TCR beta cDNA libraries with sample barcodes and UMIs. TCRdb recomputed calls from the 5' RACE reads with MiXCR, one row per CDR3 protein. The sample lists about 13,000 distinct CDR3 sequences; around 15% were seen once. The clonotype comes from a man younger than 35 who had mild COVID-19 (a few samples of this study predate the infection). Cell type and time point are not known. Sequenced input: PBMCs or a T cell subset sorted from them (not recorded which). V and J are TRBV6-1 and TRBJ2-3; D ambiguous. The CDR3 region is CASSGNPGRETDTQYF. CDR3 nucleotide sequence: TGTGCCAGCAGTGGAAATCCGGGCCGTGAGACAGATACGCAGTATTTT.